Each of the 12 T cell receptor beta chains below was sequenced from the same sample in a study of T-cell memory formation after mild COVID-19. TCRdb itself ran the 5' RACE reads through MiXCR, one entry per CDR3 protein. This sample carries about 350,000 distinct CDR3 sequences, approximately 15% of them seen once, and the ten largest clones take about 20%. Sequenced: PBMCs or a T cell subset sorted from them (not recorded which). The receptors derive from a man aged 18 to 30 who had mild COVID-19 (a few samples of this study predate the infection). Cell type and time point are not known.

This clonotype was seen a few times. The chain links TRBV5-1 to TRBJ2-7, with TRBD2 identical over 9 bases. Germline CDR1 is SGHRS and CDR2 is YFSETQ. Unmatched junction bases numbered 11, after V lost 4 bases and J lost 6 bases. The CDR3 contains 15 residues. In DNA form, the CDR3 reads TGCGCCAGCAGCCCCAAGGCGGGGGGGCTCGGCGAGCAGTACGTC. It specifies CASSPKAGGLGEQYV.

This clonotype was counted ten times or more. This rearrangement joins TRBV5-1 to TRBJ2-3; possible D gene TRBD1, 6 bases. This CDR3 is built from 14 residues. Trimming shortened V by 0 bases and J by 4 bases, and 9 bases separated the two germline ends. Germline loops: CDR1 SGHRS, CDR2 YFSETQ. The CDR3 DNA follows: TGCGCCAGCAGCTTGGCCTCAGGGGCAGATACGCAGTATTTT. Its protein product is CASSLASGADTQYF.

The rearrangement links TRBV12-3 or TRBV12-4 to TRBJ2-3; 12 nucleotides agree with TRBD2. The CDR3 contains 16 residues. Trimming took 5 bases from V and 2 from J; bases not matched to a gene: 5. CDR3 in amino acids: CASSKGLAGNTDTQYF. The CDR3 coding sequence is TGTGCCAGCAGTAAAGGACTAGCGGGAAACACAGATACGCAGTATTTT.

The chain is built from TRBV9 and TRBJ2-1; D may be TRBD1 or TRBD2 (5 bases each). Germline V gene lookup returns CDR1 SGDLS and CDR2 YYNGEE. This CDR3 has 17 amino acids. V shed 0 bases and J shed 4 bases, with 17 bases lying between them. The CDR3 loop reads CASSVASFLGEYNEQFF. The CDR3 coding sequence is TGTGCCAGCAGCGTAGCTAGTTTTTTGGGGGAATACAATGAGCAGTTCTTC. Full variable domain (missing parts from reference TRBV9 and TRBJ2-1): DSGVTQTPKHLITATGQRVTLRCSPRSGDLSVYWYQQSLDQGLQFLIQYYNGEERAKGNILERFSAQQFPDLHSELNLSSLELGDSALYFCASSVASFLGEYNEQFFGPGTRLTVL.

This clonotype was recorded a few times. V usage is TRBV13 and J usage is TRBJ1-2, with 10 bases that match TRBD1. V was pared by 4 bases and J by 4 bases, with 0 bases of the junction left unmatched. CDR3 size: 13 residues. Germline loops: CDR1 PRHDT, CDR2 FYEKMQ (reference sequence). This chain's CDR3 is CASSWDRGYGYTF. CDR3 sequence (DNA): TGTGCCAGCAGCTGGGACAGGGGCTATGGCTACACCTTC.

In its sample, this clonotype was seen many times. The genes are TRBV15 and TRBJ1-4, with unresolved D. Germline V CDR1 and CDR2: LNHNV, YYDKDF (reference sequence). The CDR3 is 13 amino acids. Trimming stripped 0 bases from V and 8 bases from J, with 7 bases between. CDR3 in DNA: TGTGCCACCAGCAGAGATAGTCAAGAAAAACTGTTTTTT. The encoded protein is CATSRDSQEKLFF.

The sample holds many counts of this clonotype. The chain is built from TRBV7-7 and TRBJ2-5; 8 nucleotides match TRBD2. CDR3 length equals 15 residues. V lost 5 bases to trimming and J lost 1 base; unmatched junction nucleotides: 6. Germline assignment: CDR1 SSHAT and CDR2 FNYEAQ (reference sequence). The CDR3 sequence: CASSPGSGGQETQYF. The CDR3 DNA reads TGTGCCAGCAGCCCGGGGAGCGGGGGCCAAGAGACCCAGTACTTC.

V usage is TRBV18 and J usage is TRBJ1-2; no definite D call. Trimming removed 2 bases from V and 2 bases from J, with 9 bases in between. The germline gives CDR1 KGHSH, CDR2 LQKENI. The CDR3 is 14 residues long. As DNA, the CDR3 is TGTGCCAGCTCACCAACGCCGGGGAACTATGGCTACACCTTC. Protein: CASSPTPGNYGYTF.

The gene calls are TRBV6-6 and TRBJ1-5; 9 bases map to TRBD1. Trimming took 7 bases from V and 4 from J; bases not matched to a gene: 11. The CDR3 covers 16 residues. Germline V gene data show CDR1 as MNHNY and CDR2 as SVGAGI (reference sequence). CDR3 loop: CASTEGGQGRNQPQHF. DNA for the CDR3: TGTGCCAGCACCGAAGGGGGACAGGGAAGGAATCAGCCCCAGCATTTT.

V usage is TRBV18 and J usage is TRBJ2-3; no clear D. V was clipped by 0 bases and J by 4 bases, with 11 bases between them. Germline CDR1 is KGHSH and CDR2 is LQKENI. The CDR3 length is 15 residues. In DNA, the CDR3 is TGTGCCAGCTCACCACCGGTTAAAAAGGCAGATACGCAGTATTTT. Translated: CASSPPVKKADTQYF.

This clonotype was found a few times. The chain has TRBV7-2 and TRBJ2-7; no firm D call. Germline CDR1 SGHTA, CDR2 FQGNSA. The CDR3 has 12 amino acids. V lost 8 bases and J 3 bases, leaving 11 bases between the germline ends. This chain's CDR3 is CASSHSGYEQYF. DNA of the CDR3: TGTGCCAGCTCTCACTCCGGCTACGAGCAGTACTTC.

This clonotype was detected many times. The chain couples TRBV5-1 to TRBJ1-5; possible D gene TRBD1, 5 bases. This CDR3 comprises 15 residues. V was trimmed by 4 bases and J by 1 base, leaving 12 bases between them. Germline V CDR1 and CDR2: SGHRS, YFSETQ. CDR3 DNA sequence: TGCGCCAGCAGCGCGTTTTGGGGCAGCAATCAGCCCCAGCATTTT. Translating it yields CASSAFWGSNQPQHF.